This TCR beta chain was retrieved from a study of T-cell reconstitution after alpha-beta-depleted transplantation in children. This clonotype came up a few times. Its cognate antigen is unknown. Looked up from germline, CDR1 is SQVTM and CDR2 is ANQGSEA. The length of the CDR3 is 9 residues. Trimming cost V 4 bases and J 6 bases, with 3 bases left between them. Study-level findings and limits: Fresh T-cell production supplied most of the T-cell counts and diversity seen one year after transplant.

TCRbeta library construction was performed incorporating unique molecular identifiers. One entry per CDR3 protein results from TCRdb running MiXCR on the PCR reads. The table includes about 300,000 distinct CDR3 sequences, almost 8% detected once. The clonotype originates from a female patient aged 2-9 years who had a stem cell transplant for Fanconi anemia, so the T cells may come from the graft donor. The chain couples TRBV29-1 to TRBJ1-2; D uncertain. The source material was peripheral blood, sampled 360 days after TCRalphabeta/CD19-depleted stem cell transplant. This CDR3 is CSVGDGYTF. Written as DNA, the CDR3 is TGCAGCGTTGGAGATGGCTACACCTTC.